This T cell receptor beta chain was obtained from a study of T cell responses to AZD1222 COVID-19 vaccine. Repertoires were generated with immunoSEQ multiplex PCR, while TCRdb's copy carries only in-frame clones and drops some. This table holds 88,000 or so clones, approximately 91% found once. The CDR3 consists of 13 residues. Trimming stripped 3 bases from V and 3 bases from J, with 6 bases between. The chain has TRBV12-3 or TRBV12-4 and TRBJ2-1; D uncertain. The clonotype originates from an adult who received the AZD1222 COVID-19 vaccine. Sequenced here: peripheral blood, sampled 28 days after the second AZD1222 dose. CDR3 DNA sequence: TGTGCCAGCAGTTTTTTCAGCTACAATGAGCAGTTCTTC. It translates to CASSFFSYNEQFF.